Sequencing of this TCR beta chain was carried out in a study of blood T cell repertoires in COVID-19 (dated by TCRdb to 2020 to 2021). Study-wide context: Collaborator samples came from the United States, Italy and Spain and covered acute and convalescent phases of COVID-19. Subjects who had been exposed to COVID-19, were actively infected with it, or had recovered from it provided the deeply sampled blood TCRbeta repertoires that made up the dataset. The repertoires were released in a freely available public database meant as a resource for research on the immune response to SARS-CoV-2. The samples were drawn from the first 160 participants of the ongoing ImmuneRACE study and from 950 to 1,500 subjects provided by 6 global collaborators. HLA class I and class II types, where available, came from metadata supplied by the sample provider rather than from assay-based typing. The material from the prospective study consisted of cDNA or gDNA derived from T cells, B-cell-depleted T cells, or PBMCs. Sample metadata almost always included a de-identified subject ID, COVID-19 status, age in years and sex.

One collaborating source in Seattle enrolled patients during active infection and followed them longitudinally through the course of disease. Each collaborating institution followed its own protocols to collect whole blood in K2EDTA tubes. Collaborator samples were shipped for TCRbeta analysis as frozen whole blood, isolated PBMCs, or DNA extracted from either sample type. The CDR3 covers 18 residues, taking in both the cysteine and the phenylalanine. Kept here is only the CDR3 DNA, which spans 54 bases and is read in frame from base 1. Deletion took 1 base off V and 0 bases off J, with a span of 16 bases between the germline ends. CDR1 and CDR2 are read off the germline V gene as MNHNS and SASEGT. A word on this clone: Its antigen is not yet known. Per-base quality was not reported, and no clone a single base away is much larger than it.

Study-level results and caveats: Clinical and demographic metadata were provided uncurated, with the amount varying by source and participant.

TCRbeta CDR3 regions were amplified from genomic DNA by means of the immunoSEQ Assay, a bias-controlled multiplex PCR. The published analysis was carried out like this. The number of nucleated cells in each sample was estimated by amplification of reference gene primers within the assay. To quantify the absolute abundance of each unique TCRbeta CDR3 rearrangement, sequence reads were collapsed and filtered. For each sample, productive Simpson clonality was calculated by taking the square root of Simpson's diversity index across productive rearrangements. What TCRdb holds here is the immuneACCESS table cut down to in-frame rearrangements. Part of the clones is not present; checked against another copy, under half of the missing clones reflect an unresolved V gene, and the others are unexplained. V and J calls and clone size are given by that table; D and trimming were obtained from the DNA. Counted in this sample were tens of thousands of clones; approximately 83% of them appeared once. The biggest ten clones account for approximately 33% of the sample.

The chain is made from TRBV6-1 and TRBJ2-1, with an unclear D gene assignment. The sequencing input was peripheral blood. The receptor's source is a woman aged 80 or over with COVID-19, enrolled during active disease. CDR3 region: CASSEVLGGPSSYNEQFF. The DNA reads TGTGCCAGCAGTGAAGTATTAGGTGGGCCGAGCTCCTACAATGAGCAGTTCTTC.